The clone carrying this T cell receptor (beta chain) was seen a handful of times. The target antigen is unknown. This CDR3 has 13 amino acids. V lost 2 bases and J 5 bases, leaving 9 bases between the germline ends. The data were taken from a study of T cells after yellow fever vaccination. Study-level results: By day 5 rather than day 15, the secondary response had peaked, though it was weaker. Re-detected after boosting: most primary clones, around 96% of CD4 and less than 90% of CD8. Researchers cautioned that FACS-sorted repertoires could harbor abundant clonotypes contaminating from the bulk population.

Universal primer sites and UMIs were introduced during 5'RACE template-switching synthesis of TCR cDNA. TCRdb re-called the 5' RACE reads with MiXCR, one entry per CDR3 protein. The sample shows 120,000 or so distinct CDR3 sequences, around 15% of them seen only once. This TCR came from a man younger than 35 who received the YFV17D yellow fever vaccine. Sample: CD8+ T cells sorted from PBMCs, taken 5 days after the yellow fever booster vaccination. The chain combines TRBV12-3 or TRBV12-4 with TRBJ1-1, with unresolved D. The CDR3 here is CASSLRGITEAFF. CDR3 DNA: TGTGCCAGCAGTTTACGTGGTATTACTGAAGCTTTCTTT.